This T cell receptor beta chain appears in the sequencing data of a study of technical replicates of blood from a handful of donors. The ends were cut back, 0 bases at V and 0 bases at J, with 10 bases in the middle. Per the germline V gene, CDR1 is MRHNA and CDR2 is SNTAGT. The length of the CDR3 is 16 residues. Sequenced by immunoSEQ multiplex PCR; TCRdb stores in-frame clones only, minus some. The repertoire holds tens of thousands of clones, with more than 80% as singletons. The gene calls are TRBV6-4 and TRBJ2-3; D possibly corresponds to TRBD1 (6 bases). The specimen sequenced was T cells isolated from PBMCs. The sequence was collected from a human donor in good health. The CDR3 here is CASSDSGTPSTDTQYF. The CDR3 region has the DNA TGTGCCAGCAGTGACTCAGGGACACCTAGCACAGATACGCAGTATTTT.